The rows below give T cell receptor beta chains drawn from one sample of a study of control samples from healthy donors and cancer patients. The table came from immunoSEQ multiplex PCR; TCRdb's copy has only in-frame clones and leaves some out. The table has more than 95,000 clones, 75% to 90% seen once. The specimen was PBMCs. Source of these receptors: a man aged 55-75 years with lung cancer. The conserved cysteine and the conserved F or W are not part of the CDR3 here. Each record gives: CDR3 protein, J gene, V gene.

CDR3 protein: ASSLVRGSYNEQF
J gene: TRBJ2-1
V gene: TRBV7-9

CDR3 protein: ASSFSLPEIGYEQY
J gene: TRBJ2-7
V gene: TRBV5-1

CDR3 protein: AISWSGGRDEQF
J gene: TRBJ2-1
V gene: TRBV10-3

CDR3 protein: ASSLGGDSYNEQF
J gene: TRBJ2-1
V gene: TRBV5-4

CDR3 protein: ASSAYPGTGAYEQY
J gene: TRBJ2-7
V gene: TRBV6-1

CDR3 protein: ASSGQAGTNQPQH
J gene: TRBJ1-5
V gene: TRBV4-1

CDR3 protein: ASSDRKAEAF
J gene: TRBJ1-1
V gene: TRBV10-1

CDR3 protein: ASNTLQATGTEAF
J gene: TRBJ1-1
V gene: TRBV6-6

CDR3 protein: ASSEYGIYSEAF
J gene: TRBJ1-1
V gene: TRBV25-1

CDR3 protein: ASSQTPSGILYEQY
J gene: TRBJ2-7
V gene: TRBV13

CDR3 protein: ASSPLGDYYNEQF
J gene: TRBJ2-1
V gene: TRBV9

CDR3 protein: ASSSDGGSTDTQY
J gene: TRBJ2-3
V gene: TRBV5-8

CDR3 protein: ASSFLGGNTEAF
J gene: TRBJ1-1
V gene: TRBV2

CDR3 protein: ASNLQGADSPLH
J gene: TRBJ1-6
V gene: TRBV9

CDR3 protein: ASSYRTGSKAEAF
J gene: TRBJ1-1
V gene: TRBV6-5

CDR3 protein: ASSPQVRGYGYT
J gene: TRBJ1-2
V gene: TRBV3-1/TRBV3-2

CDR3 protein: ASTRGAGELF
J gene: TRBJ2-2
V gene: TRBV9

CDR3 protein: ASSQHGANTEAF
J gene: TRBJ1-1
V gene: TRBV25-1

CDR3 protein: ASSPINEVTGELF
J gene: TRBJ2-2
V gene: TRBV3-1/TRBV3-2

CDR3 protein: ASSGVFIVYGYT
J gene: TRBJ1-2
V gene: TRBV5-8

CDR3 protein: ASSDTGHGGNEQF
J gene: TRBJ2-1
V gene: TRBV9

CDR3 protein: ASTQRGGSI
J gene: TRBJ1-2
V gene: TRBV6-6

CDR3 protein: ASSPQGSNTEAF
J gene: TRBJ1-1
V gene: TRBV7-3

CDR3 protein: ASRGMLAGNQPQH
J gene: TRBJ1-5
V gene: TRBV19

CDR3 protein: ASSSPGLVTEAF
J gene: TRBJ1-1
V gene: TRBV5-4

CDR3 protein: ASSEMDRYNEQF
J gene: TRBJ2-1
V gene: TRBV6-1

CDR3 protein: ASSPTALGNEKLF
J gene: TRBJ1-4
V gene: TRBV4-1

CDR3 protein: ASSHRENTGELF
J gene: TRBJ2-2
V gene: TRBV7-9

CDR3 protein: ASSIQEANYGYT
J gene: TRBJ1-2
V gene: TRBV19

CDR3 protein: ASSLHPGQGTSGELF
J gene: TRBJ2-2
V gene: TRBV7-3

CDR3 protein: ATSESGGLNEQF
J gene: TRBJ2-1
V gene: TRBV24-1

CDR3 protein: ASSLASVGQPQH
J gene: TRBJ1-5
V gene: TRBV5-6

CDR3 protein: ASSDGPYSNQPQH
J gene: TRBJ1-5
V gene: TRBV9

CDR3 protein: ASSLVGGAGNTIY
J gene: TRBJ1-3
V gene: TRBV5-1

CDR3 protein: ASSSMGQSQETQY
J gene: TRBJ2-5
V gene: TRBV5-1

CDR3 protein: ASSEARAVNTEAF
J gene: TRBJ1-1
V gene: TRBV6-1

CDR3 protein: ASSTQQGRPQY
J gene: TRBJ2-5
V gene: TRBV25-1

CDR3 protein: ASSPERGRSGDTQY
J gene: TRBJ2-3
V gene: TRBV5-4

CDR3 protein: ASSSQQRGGRTGELF
J gene: TRBJ2-2
V gene: TRBV27

CDR3 protein: ASSSWTGGSPLH
J gene: TRBJ1-6
V gene: TRBV7-9

CDR3 protein: AWSNQYKRNSPLH
J gene: TRBJ1-6
V gene: TRBV30

CDR3 protein: ASWDQGKNQPQH
J gene: TRBJ1-5
V gene: TRBV6-6

CDR3 protein: ASGLLAYPNVLT
J gene: TRBJ2-6
V gene: TRBV12-5

CDR3 protein: AVRDSPIYNSPLH
J gene: TRBJ1-6
V gene: TRBV10-3

CDR3 protein: ASRSSGGNEQF
J gene: TRBJ2-1
V gene: TRBV9